The 3 T cell receptor beta chains listed next were all sequenced from one sample in a study of T cell responses to AZD1222 COVID-19 vaccine. The table came from immunoSEQ multiplex PCR; TCRdb's copy has only in-frame clones and leaves some out. The data contain approximately 130,000 clones, around 89% of them singletons. Sample: peripheral blood, taken on day 0 of MenACWY control vaccination. The source is an adult in good health.

This clone showed up just a few times. The J gene is TRBJ2-3, the V gene TRBV11-3; 9 bases fit TRBD2. The CDR3 consists of 16 residues. The J segment lost 5 bases and the V segment lost 5 bases, leaving 11 bases of the junction unmatched. Germline CDR1 is SGHNT and CDR2 is YENEEA. CDR3 protein: CASSLVGLAGQDTQYF. The CDR3 DNA follows: TGTGCCAGCAGCCTAGTCGGGCTAGCGGGACAAGATACGCAGTATTTT.

J is TRBJ2-7 and V is TRBV12-3 or TRBV12-4; maybe TRBD2 (6 bases). This CDR3 has 13 amino acids. The V gene lost 6 bases and the J gene lost 12 bases, with 21 bases spanning the gap. The CDR3 loop reads CASSPVGGRATYF. Written as DNA, the CDR3 is TGTGCCAGCAGCCCCGTGGGAGGACGGGCTACGTACTTC.

The chain links TRBV5-6 to TRBJ1-2, with D maybe TRBD1 (5 bases). V was shortened by 2 bases and J by 3 bases, with 20 bases between the two germline ends. The CDR3 is 17 amino acids. Germline V gene sequence: CDR1 SGHDT, CDR2 YYEEEE. CDR3 amino acids: CASSLRFSGSVDYGYTF. DNA of the CDR3: TGTGCCAGCAGCTTAAGATTTTCAGGGAGCGTGGACTATGGCTACACCTTC.